This T cell receptor (beta chain) was profiled in a study of T cells in Graves' hyperthyroidism and ophthalmopathy. Study background: Peripheral blood samples were taken at initial diagnosis, prior to any treatment.

The CDR3 regions of TCR beta were amplified from RNA transcripts. HTBI primers were used for first-round RT-PCR of the TCR CDR3. TCRdb re-analysed the multiplex PCR reads in MiXCR, keeping a single row per CDR3 protein. The table shows about 560,000 distinct CDR3 sequences, with around a sixth occurring only once. This clonotype turned up a few times. The antigen is unknown. The study defined stable Graves' hyperthyroidism as no ophthalmopathy progression within 18 months. Uncontrolled infection, other autoimmune disease, pregnancy or lactation barred patients from enrollment. Notes on the study in general: Blood samples included most of the expanded thyroid clonotypes exceeding 0.001.

The CDR3 totals 15 residues. Between the trimmed V and J ends, which lost 2 bases and 4 bases, there was a span of 13 bases. The germline gives CDR1 SGDLS, CDR2 YYNGEE. Sequencing was carried out using blood. The source is a woman between 25 and 40 years old with Graves' hyperthyroidism. This sequence joins TRBV9 and TRBJ1-5; no definite D call. Here the CDR3 DNA reads TGTGCCAGCAGCGTGGGTTTCGGGAGTAATCAGCCCCAGCATTTT. Protein product: CASSVGFGSNQPQHF.